The 32 T cell receptor beta chains below were found in one sample sequenced in a study of radiotherapy plus CTLA-4 blockade in lung cancer. Profiling relied on immunoSEQ multiplex PCR, and the TCRdb table lists in-frame clones only, not all of them. The data show around 44,000 clones, 75% to 90% seen once. The starting material was peripheral blood, obtained from a patient treated with radiotherapy plus ipilimumab. The receptors here all came from a human donor with non-small cell lung cancer that progressed on radiotherapy plus ipilimumab. Some clones in this sample may be carry-over from other donors' samples.

The chain carries TRBV2 and TRBJ1-2; 7 bases align to TRBD1. The germline V gene has CDR1 SNHLY and CDR2 FYNNEI. J gave up 5 bases and V 0 bases, and 6 bases lay outside the gene matches. The CDR3 covers 15 residues. The CDR3, as DNA: TGTGCCAGCAGTGAAGCGGACAGGTCTTTATATGGCTACACCTTC. It specifies CASSEADRSLYGYTF.

The chain joins TRBV25-1 to TRBJ1-2; no clear D. The CDR3 is 14 amino acids. Trimming cost V 6 bases and J 8 bases, with 19 bases left between them. Germline V gene lookup returns CDR1 MGHDK and CDR2 SYGVNS. The DNA of the CDR3 is TGTGCCAGCAGCCATTCGCGATCGGTGAGAGGCTACACCTTC. Protein: CASSHSRSVRGYTF.

The V call is TRBV5-1, the J call TRBJ2-1, with 10 bases matching TRBD2. This CDR3 comprises 17 residues. Per germline, CDR1 SGHRS and CDR2 YFSETQ. J was trimmed by 5 bases and V by 0 bases; bases with no gene match: 8. In DNA form, the CDR3 reads TGCGCCAGCAGCTTGGTTCCTAGCGGGAGTTATGACAATGAGCAGTTCTTC. Protein sequence: CASSLVPSGSYDNEQFF.

The CDR3 sequence is CASSIRQDNQPQHF. As DNA, the CDR3 is TGTGCCAGTAGTATCCGACAGGACAATCAGCCCCAGCATTTT. The V and J genes are TRBV19 and TRBJ1-5, with D tentatively TRBD1 (6 bases). Trimming left V 3 bases short and J 3 bases short, with 9 bases between. The CDR3 spans 14 residues. Germline V CDR1 and CDR2: LNHDA, SQIVND (reference sequence).

CDR3 DNA: TGTGCCAGCAGTCTTTCCCTGGCAGGGACAGGGGAGCAGTACTTC. This sequence encodes CASSLSLAGTGEQYF. The rearrangement uses TRBV2 and TRBJ2-7; 9 bases map to TRBD1. CDR3 length equals 15 residues. The V gene's germline CDR1 is SNHLY and CDR2 FYNNEI. The V gene end was trimmed by 5 bases and the J gene end by 7 bases; junction bases not matched to a gene: 12.

The chain links TRBV19 to TRBJ2-2; possible D gene TRBD1, 5 bases. Deletions cut 6 bases from V and 6 bases from J, with 14 bases between. The CDR3 loop spans 14 amino acids. In germline, CDR1 is LNHDA, CDR2 SQIVND (reference sequence). CDR3 DNA: TGTGCCAGTAGGGTCGCAGGGCCCCCCGGGGAGCTGTTTTTT. It codes for CASRVAGPPGELFF.

V usage is TRBV2 and J usage is TRBJ2-2; 15 nucleotides match TRBD2. CDR3 length: 15 residues. The V gene's germline CDR1 is SNHLY and CDR2 FYNNEI. V dropped 6 bases and J dropped 7; count of bases not matched to a gene: 3. The CDR3 loop reads CASRGLAGGFGELFF. The CDR3 DNA reads TGTGCCAGCAGGGGACTAGCGGGGGGATTCGGGGAGCTGTTTTTT.

The chain carries TRBV29-1 and TRBJ2-2; 7 bases map to TRBD2. CDR3 length: 16 amino acids. V lost 2 bases to trimming and J lost 4 bases; unmatched junction nucleotides: 10. The germline V gene has CDR1 SQVTM and CDR2 ANQGSEA. This CDR3 is CSVELPGLGATGELFF. The CDR3 bases are TGCAGCGTTGAACTCCCAGGACTAGGTGCCACCGGGGAGCTGTTTTTT.

CDR3 in amino acids: CASSLSGDRGQPQHF. CDR3 DNA: TGTGCCAGCAGTTTATCCGGGGACAGGGGTCAGCCCCAGCATTTT. The chain uses TRBV27 and TRBJ1-5, with 10 nucleotides matching TRBD1. In germline, CDR1 is MNHEY, CDR2 SMNVEV (reference sequence). V lost 0 bases and J lost 6; bases outside the gene matches: 2. The CDR3 is made up of 15 amino acids.

V gene TRBV5-1 combines with J gene TRBJ2-7; 9 positions agree with TRBD2. The CDR3 has 15 residues. Germline V lookup: CDR1 SGHRS, CDR2 YFSETQ. V was pared by 4 bases and J by 0 bases, with 5 bases of the junction left unmatched. DNA for the CDR3: TGCGCCAGCAGCCCCCAAGCGGGAGGCTCCTACGAGCAGTACTTC. Residues: CASSPQAGGSYEQYF.

The V call is TRBV25-1, the J call TRBJ2-7; D not resolved. Germline V gene lookup returns CDR1 MGHDK and CDR2 SYGVNS. The CDR3 is 13 amino acids. The V end lost 4 bases, the J end lost 3 bases, and 10 bases lay between the germline ends. The CDR3 DNA is TGTGCCAGCAGTGTACCGGGTAACTACGAGCAGTACTTC. It translates to CASSVPGNYEQYF.

The chain links TRBV5-4 to TRBJ1-2; TRBD1 matches 10 bases. Unmatched junction bases numbered 4, after V lost 3 bases and J lost 5 bases. In germline, CDR1 is SGHNT, CDR2 YYREEE (reference sequence). The CDR3 is made up of 14 amino acids. The CDR3 sequence: CASSSRTGGYGYTF. CDR3 DNA: TGTGCCAGCAGCTCTCGGACAGGGGGTTATGGCTACACCTTC.

The V and J genes are TRBV2 and TRBJ2-7, with a weak D call TRBD1 (6 bases). The CDR3 sequence is 14 residues long. V lost 4 bases and J 2 bases, leaving 12 bases between the germline ends. Germline lookup yields CDR1 SNHLY and CDR2 FYNNEI. The CDR3 is CASSAMTGTYEQYF. The CDR3, as DNA: TGTGCCAGCAGTGCCATGACAGGAACCTACGAGCAGTACTTC.

This clone appeared a few times. The rearrangement uses TRBV2 and TRBJ1-2; D is possibly TRBD1 (5 bases). CDR3 length: 10 amino acids. Germline V CDR1 and CDR2: SNHLY, FYNNEI. The V end lost 8 bases, the J end lost 14 bases, and 15 bases lay between the germline ends. In DNA, the CDR3 is TGTGCCAGCGGAGGGACCCAGATAACCTTC. Translating it yields CASGGTQITF.

This clone turned up a few times. The chain couples TRBV7-2 to TRBJ1-2; D remains ambiguous. Germline assignment: CDR1 SGHTA and CDR2 FQGNSA. The length of the CDR3 is 14 residues. Deletions cut 7 bases from V and 2 bases from J, with 14 bases between. The CDR3 loop is CASTPGGANYGYTF. The CDR3, as DNA: TGTGCCAGCACCCCCGGAGGTGCAAACTATGGCTACACCTTC.

This sequence joins TRBV9 and TRBJ2-1, with 7 bases lining up with TRBD2. CDR3 size: 17 residues. V dropped 0 bases and J dropped 3; count of bases not matched to a gene: 9. Germline V gives CDR1 SGDLS, CDR2 YYNGEE. CDR3 sequence reads: CASSVEEGGGFYNEQFF. The CDR3 bases are TGTGCCAGCAGCGTAGAAGAGGGCGGGGGATTCTACAATGAGCAGTTCTTC.

The rearrangement joins TRBV11-2 to TRBJ2-5; maybe TRBD2 (5 bases). CDR3 length: 18 residues. The V end lost 4 bases, the J end lost 5 bases, and 26 bases lay between the germline ends. CDR1 and CDR2 (germline): SGHAT, FQNNGV. CDR3 DNA sequence: TGTGCCAGCAGCTCACAACCGATTGACGCCTGGATAGCGGAGACCCAGTACTTC. This encodes CASSSQPIDAWIAETQYF.

The rearrangement links TRBV19 to TRBJ2-2; D not resolved. The CDR3 covers 12 residues. Germline V gives CDR1 LNHDA, CDR2 SQIVND (reference sequence). V was cut by 8 bases and J by 1 base, with 5 bases left in between. The CDR3 DNA follows: TGTGCCAGTCTACTGAACACCGGGGAGCTGTTTTTT. This encodes CASLLNTGELFF.

CDR3 in DNA: TGTGCCAGCAGCAAACCGGGACAGGGGTACACAGATACGCAGTATTTT. Translation gives CASSKPGQGYTDTQYF. This chain connects TRBV9 to TRBJ2-3, with TRBD1 identical over 10 bases. V was pared by 4 bases and J by 2 bases, with 7 bases of the junction left unmatched. CDR1 SGDLS and CDR2 YYNGEE come from the germline V gene. The CDR3 runs to 16 residues.

The chain has TRBV5-1 and TRBJ2-7; tentative D call: TRBD2 (5 bases). This CDR3 spans 14 amino acids. Germline V gene data show CDR1 as SGHRS and CDR2 as YFSETQ. Deletions cut 5 bases from V and 1 base from J, with 13 bases between. Here the CDR3 DNA reads TGCGCCAGCAGTTCGGGCCCGGGGTCCTACGAGCAGTACTTC. As protein: CASSSGPGSYEQYF. The complete variable domain, with remaining parts taken from reference TRBV5-1 and TRBJ2-7, reads KAGVTQTPRYLIKTRGQQVTLSCSPISGHRSVSWYQQTPGQGLQFLFEYFSETQRNKGNFPGRFSGRQFSNSRSEMNVSTLELGDSALYLCASSSGPGSYEQYFGPGTRLTVT.

DNA for the CDR3: TGTGCCAGCAGGGGACAGGAAGGGGGTAATCAGCCCCAGCATTTT. This encodes CASRGQEGGNQPQHF. This chain joins TRBV2 and TRBJ1-5; 8 bases are shared with TRBD1. Germline V lookup: CDR1 SNHLY, CDR2 FYNNEI. V gave up 6 bases and J gave up 4 bases; unmatched junction bases: 8. The CDR3 runs to 15 residues. Filled out from reference TRBV2 and TRBJ1-5, the complete variable domain reads EPEVTQTPSHQVTQMGQEVILRCVPISNHLYFYWYRQILGQKVEFLVSFYNNEISEKSEIFDDQFSVERPDGSNFTLKIRSTKLEDSAMYFCASRGQEGGNQPQHFGDGTRLSIL.

The J gene is TRBJ2-1, the V gene TRBV9; TRBD2 matches 9 bases. The trim removed 2 bases at V and 5 bases at J, leaving 5 bases unmatched. CDR3 length: 15 amino acids. Per the germline V gene, CDR1 is SGDLS and CDR2 is YYNGEE. The CDR3 protein is CASSVASGNHNEQFF. The CDR3 DNA reads as TGTGCCAGCAGCGTGGCTAGCGGGAACCACAATGAGCAGTTCTTC.

This chain connects TRBV5-1 to TRBJ2-7; possible D gene TRBD1, 6 bases. Germline assignment: CDR1 SGHRS and CDR2 YFSETQ. Trimming pared 1 base from V and 3 bases from J, leaving 11 bases between. The CDR3 loop spans 14 amino acids. DNA of the CDR3: TGCGCCAGCAGCTTGCCGGGACATGGCTACGAGCAGTACTTC. Protein sequence: CASSLPGHGYEQYF.

This sequence joins TRBV19 and TRBJ2-1; D is possibly TRBD2 (5 bases). The V gene lost 5 bases and the J gene lost 10 bases, with 9 bases spanning the gap. There are 11 residues in the CDR3. Germline CDR1 is LNHDA and CDR2 is SQIVND (reference sequence). The CDR3, as DNA: TGTGCCAGTAGTCGTCGAGGGGAGCAGTTCTTC. Protein sequence: CASSRRGEQFF. Full variable domain (remainder filled in from reference TRBV19 and TRBJ2-1): DGGITQSPKYLFRKEGQNVTLSCEQNLNHDAMYWYRQDPGQGLRLIYYSQIVNDFQKGDIAEGYSVSREKKESFPLTVTSAQKNPTAFYLCASSRRGEQFFGPGTRLTVL.

The chain has TRBV5-1 and TRBJ2-3, with TRBD2 matching over 10 bases. CDR1 is SGHRS and CDR2 is YFSETQ in the germline V gene. The CDR3 loop spans 16 amino acids. J lost 2 bases, V lost 6 bases, and 9 bases had no gene match. In DNA, the CDR3 is TGCGCCAGCATACACAAACTAGCGGGGCTCACAGATACGCAGTATTTT. This gives the protein CASIHKLAGLTDTQYF.

This clone was detected only once. This rearrangement joins TRBV10-1 to TRBJ2-3; a possible D gene is TRBD1 (5 bases). From germline, CDR1 is WNHNN and CDR2 SYGVQD (reference sequence). The CDR3 covers 15 residues. V lost 2 bases and J lost 2, with 11 bases in between. The CDR3: CASSETGGPTDTQYF. DNA of the CDR3: TGCGCCAGCAGTGAGACAGGCGGCCCCACAGATACGCAGTATTTT.

The chain carries TRBV5-1 and TRBJ2-7; 8 bases are shared with TRBD2. Germline V gene lookup returns CDR1 SGHRS and CDR2 YFSETQ. J was trimmed by 3 bases and V by 3 bases; bases with no gene match: 8. The CDR3 runs to 15 residues. This CDR3 is CASSWRGAGLYEQYF. The CDR3 region has the DNA TGCGCCAGCAGCTGGCGGGGGGCGGGACTCTACGAGCAGTACTTC.

This clone was detected once. The rearrangement joins TRBV7-7 to TRBJ2-2; TRBD2 is a possible D gene (5 bases). Germline CDR1 SSHAT, CDR2 FNYEAQ (reference sequence). The CDR3 loop spans 12 amino acids. Trimming stripped 3 bases from V and 8 bases from J, with 7 bases between. The CDR3 loop is CASSFSGGELFF. The DNA of the CDR3 is TGTGCCAGCAGCTTTTCGGGGGGGGAGCTGTTTTTT.

The CDR3 DNA sequence: TGTGCCAGCAGCTTACTCGGGGAGCTGTTTTTT. Amino acid sequence: CASSLLGELFF. The genes are TRBV7-2 and TRBJ2-2; no clear D. The V and J ends lost 2 bases and 7 bases respectively, with 2 bases between them. In germline, CDR1 is SGHTA, CDR2 FQGNSA. The CDR3 consists of 11 residues.

V and J are TRBV5-8 and TRBJ1-5; a weak D match, TRBD1 (5 bases). Between the trimmed V and J ends, which lost 5 bases and 8 bases, there was a span of 11 bases. This CDR3 is 12 amino acids long. Germline CDR1 and CDR2: SGHTS and YDEGEE. CDR3 nucleotides: TGTGCCAGCAGGGAGGGGAAGGAGCCCCAGCATTTT. It yields the protein CASREGKEPQHF.

This clone was counted once. This chain connects TRBV28 to TRBJ1-1; weak D call: TRBD1 (5 bases). This CDR3 is 15 amino acids long. V lost 4 bases and J 11 bases, leaving 23 bases between the germline ends. From germline, CDR1 is MDHEN and CDR2 SYDVKM. CDR3 amino acids: CASSYQGLHPRRAFF. The DNA of the CDR3 is TGTGCCAGCAGTTATCAGGGACTTCACCCAAGAAGGGCTTTCTTT.

This rearrangement joins TRBV29-1 to TRBJ2-5; D might be TRBD2 (6 bases). V gave up 5 bases and J gave up 2 bases, with 12 bases separating them. The CDR3 has 13 amino acids. Germline values: CDR1 SQVTM, CDR2 ANQGSEA. CDR3 in DNA: TGCAGCGTTAGATTAGCGGCACAAGAGACCCAGTACTTC. Protein: CSVRLAAQETQYF.